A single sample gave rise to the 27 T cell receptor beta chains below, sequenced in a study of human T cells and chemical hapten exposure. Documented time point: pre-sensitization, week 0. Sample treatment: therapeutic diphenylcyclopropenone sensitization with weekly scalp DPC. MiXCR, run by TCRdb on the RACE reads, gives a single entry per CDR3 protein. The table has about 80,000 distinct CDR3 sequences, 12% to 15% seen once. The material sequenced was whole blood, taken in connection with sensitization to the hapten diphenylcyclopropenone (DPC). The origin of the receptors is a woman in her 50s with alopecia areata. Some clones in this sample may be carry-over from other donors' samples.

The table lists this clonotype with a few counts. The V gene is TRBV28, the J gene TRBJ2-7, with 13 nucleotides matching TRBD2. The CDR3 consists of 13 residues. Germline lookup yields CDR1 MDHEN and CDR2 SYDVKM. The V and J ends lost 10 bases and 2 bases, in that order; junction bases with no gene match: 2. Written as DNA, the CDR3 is TGTGCCATCGGGACTAGCGGGACCTACGAGCAGTACTTC. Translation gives CAIGTSGTYEQYF.

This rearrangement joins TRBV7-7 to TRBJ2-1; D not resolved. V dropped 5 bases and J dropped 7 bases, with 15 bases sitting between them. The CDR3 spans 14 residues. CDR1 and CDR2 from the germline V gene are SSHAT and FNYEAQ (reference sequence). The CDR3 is CASSPTPTRNEQFF. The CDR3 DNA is TGTGCCAGCAGCCCCACACCTACGCGGAATGAGCAGTTCTTC.

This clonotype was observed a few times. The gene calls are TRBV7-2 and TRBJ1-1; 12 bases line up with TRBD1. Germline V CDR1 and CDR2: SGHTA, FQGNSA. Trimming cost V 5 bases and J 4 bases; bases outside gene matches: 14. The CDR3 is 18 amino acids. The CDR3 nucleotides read TGTGCCAGCAGCCGAAGACCCGGGACAGGGGGCGGTGGCACTGAAGCTTTCTTT. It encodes CASSRRPGTGGGGTEAFF.

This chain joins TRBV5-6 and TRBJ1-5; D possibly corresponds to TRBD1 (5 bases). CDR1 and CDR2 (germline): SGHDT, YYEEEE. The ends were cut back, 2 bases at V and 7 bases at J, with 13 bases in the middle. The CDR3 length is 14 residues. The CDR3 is CASSFQGGRQPQHF. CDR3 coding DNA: TGTGCCAGCAGCTTCCAGGGAGGACGGCAGCCCCAGCATTTT.

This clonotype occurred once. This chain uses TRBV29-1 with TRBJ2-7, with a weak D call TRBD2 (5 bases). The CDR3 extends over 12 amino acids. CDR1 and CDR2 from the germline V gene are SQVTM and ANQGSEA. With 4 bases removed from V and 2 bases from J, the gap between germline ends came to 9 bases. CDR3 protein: CSVGLTTYEQYF. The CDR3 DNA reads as TGCAGCGTTGGACTGACTACCTACGAGCAGTACTTC.

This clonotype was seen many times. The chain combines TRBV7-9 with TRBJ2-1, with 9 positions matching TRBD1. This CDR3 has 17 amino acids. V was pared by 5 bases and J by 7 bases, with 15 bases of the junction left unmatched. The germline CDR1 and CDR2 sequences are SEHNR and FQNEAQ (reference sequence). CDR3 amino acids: CASSRGTGIIRENEQFF. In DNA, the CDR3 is TGTGCCAGCAGCCGGGGGACAGGGATTATTCGAGAGAATGAGCAGTTCTTC. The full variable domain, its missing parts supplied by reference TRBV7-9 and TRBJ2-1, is DTGVSQNPRHKITKRGQNVTFRCDPISEHNRLYWYRQTLGQGPEFLTYFQNEAQLEKSRLLSDRFSAERPKGSFSTLEIQRTEQGDSAMYLCASSRGTGIIRENEQFFGPGTRLTVL.

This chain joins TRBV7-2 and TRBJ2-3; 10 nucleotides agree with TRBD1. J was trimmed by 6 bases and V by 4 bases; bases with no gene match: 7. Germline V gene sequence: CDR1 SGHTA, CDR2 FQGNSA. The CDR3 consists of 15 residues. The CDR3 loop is CASSSRQGASDTQYF. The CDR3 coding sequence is TGTGCCAGCAGCTCTAGACAGGGGGCAAGTGATACGCAGTATTTT.

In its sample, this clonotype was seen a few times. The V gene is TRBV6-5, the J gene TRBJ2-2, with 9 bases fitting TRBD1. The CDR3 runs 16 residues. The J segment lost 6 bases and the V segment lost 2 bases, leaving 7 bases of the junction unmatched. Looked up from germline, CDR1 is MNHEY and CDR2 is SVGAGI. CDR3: CASSYPQGALSGELFF. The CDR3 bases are TGTGCCAGCAGTTACCCACAGGGGGCATTATCCGGGGAGCTGTTTTTT.

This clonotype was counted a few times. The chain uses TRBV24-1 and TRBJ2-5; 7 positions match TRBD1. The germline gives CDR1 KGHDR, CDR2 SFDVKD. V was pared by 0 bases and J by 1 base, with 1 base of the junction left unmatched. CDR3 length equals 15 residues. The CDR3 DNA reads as TGTGCCACCAGTGATTTGCACAGGGGCCAAGAGACCCAGTACTTC. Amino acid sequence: CATSDLHRGQETQYF.

As DNA, the CDR3 is TGTGCCAGCAGCGAGGACAGGGCCCATACGCAGTATTTT. Amino acids: CASSEDRAHTQYF. V is TRBV2 and J is TRBJ2-3; 8 bases align to TRBD1. The germline gives CDR1 SNHLY, CDR2 FYNNEI. V gave up 6 bases and J gave up 7 bases; unmatched junction bases: 6. The CDR3 runs to 13 residues.

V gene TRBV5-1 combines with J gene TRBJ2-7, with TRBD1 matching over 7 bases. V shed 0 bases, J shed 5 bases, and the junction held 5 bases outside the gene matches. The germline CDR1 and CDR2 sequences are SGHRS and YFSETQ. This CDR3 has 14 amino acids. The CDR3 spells CASSLERGRHEQYF. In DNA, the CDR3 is TGCGCCAGCAGCTTGGAGAGGGGGCGCCACGAGCAGTACTTC.

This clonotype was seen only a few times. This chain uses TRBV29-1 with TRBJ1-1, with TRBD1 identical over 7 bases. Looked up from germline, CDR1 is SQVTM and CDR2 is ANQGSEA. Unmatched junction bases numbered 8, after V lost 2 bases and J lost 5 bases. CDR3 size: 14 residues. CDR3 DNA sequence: TGCAGCGTTGAATCCCGGACAGGCGGGACTGAAGCTTTCTTT. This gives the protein CSVESRTGGTEAFF.

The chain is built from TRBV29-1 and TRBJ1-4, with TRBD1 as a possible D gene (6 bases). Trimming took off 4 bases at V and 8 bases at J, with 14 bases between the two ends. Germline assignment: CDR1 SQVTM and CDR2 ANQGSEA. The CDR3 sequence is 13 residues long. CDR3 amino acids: CSVGAGVQEKLFF. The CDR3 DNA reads TGCAGCGTTGGGGCAGGGGTTCAAGAAAAACTGTTTTTT.

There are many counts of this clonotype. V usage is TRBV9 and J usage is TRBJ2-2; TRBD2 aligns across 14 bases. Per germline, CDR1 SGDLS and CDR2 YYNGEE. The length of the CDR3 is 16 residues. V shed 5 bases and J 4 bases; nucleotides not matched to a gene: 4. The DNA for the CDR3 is TGTGCCAGCAGTCCGGGACTAGCGGGAGCCACCGGGGAGCTGTTTTTT. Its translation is CASSPGLAGATGELFF.

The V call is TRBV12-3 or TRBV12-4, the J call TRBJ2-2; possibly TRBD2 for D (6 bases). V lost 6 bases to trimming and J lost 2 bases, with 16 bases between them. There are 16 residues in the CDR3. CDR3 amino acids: CASRWGLATNTGELFF. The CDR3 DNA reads TGTGCCAGCAGATGGGGTCTAGCGACCAACACCGGGGAGCTGTTTTTT.

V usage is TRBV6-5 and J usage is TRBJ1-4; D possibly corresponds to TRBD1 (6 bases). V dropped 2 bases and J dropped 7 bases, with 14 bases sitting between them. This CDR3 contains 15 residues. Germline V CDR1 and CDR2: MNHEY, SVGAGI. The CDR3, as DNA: TGTGCCAGCAGTTACGGGGGGGCGGGAAGTGAAAAACTGTTTTTT. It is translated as CASSYGGAGSEKLFF.

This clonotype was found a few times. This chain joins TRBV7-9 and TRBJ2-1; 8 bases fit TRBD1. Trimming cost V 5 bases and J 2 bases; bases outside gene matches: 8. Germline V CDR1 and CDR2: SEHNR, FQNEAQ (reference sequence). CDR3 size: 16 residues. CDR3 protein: CASSPGTGGTYNEQFF. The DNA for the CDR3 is TGTGCCAGCAGCCCCGGGACAGGAGGGACCTACAATGAGCAGTTCTTC.

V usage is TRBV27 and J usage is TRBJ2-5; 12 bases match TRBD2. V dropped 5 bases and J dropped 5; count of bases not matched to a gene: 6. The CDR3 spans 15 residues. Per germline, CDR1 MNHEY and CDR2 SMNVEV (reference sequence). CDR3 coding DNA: TGTGCCAGCAGTCCGGGACTAGCGGGCCAGGAGACCCAGTACTTC. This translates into CASSPGLAGQETQYF.

CDR3 nucleotides: TGTGCCAGCAGCTCGACAAGAGGAAAAGAGACCCAGTACTTC. Translating gives CASSSTRGKETQYF. V usage is TRBV7-2 and J usage is TRBJ2-5, with unresolved D. This CDR3 spans 14 amino acids. The germline CDR1 and CDR2 sequences are SGHTA and FQGNSA. V was pared by 4 bases and J by 3 bases, with 12 bases between.

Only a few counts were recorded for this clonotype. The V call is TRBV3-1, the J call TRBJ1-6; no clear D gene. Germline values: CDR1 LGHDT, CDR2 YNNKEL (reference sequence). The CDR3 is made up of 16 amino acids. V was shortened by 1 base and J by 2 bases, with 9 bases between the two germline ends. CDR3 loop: CASSQGPTPYNSPLHF. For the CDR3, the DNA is TGTGCCAGCAGCCAAGGTCCGACCCCCTATAATTCACCCCTCCACTTT.

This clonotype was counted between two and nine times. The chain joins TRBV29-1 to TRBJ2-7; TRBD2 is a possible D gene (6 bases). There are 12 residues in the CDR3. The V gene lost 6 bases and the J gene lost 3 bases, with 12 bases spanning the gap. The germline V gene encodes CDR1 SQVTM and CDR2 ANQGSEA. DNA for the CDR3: TGCAGCGTCCCCGGGAGTCTCTACGAGCAGTACTTC. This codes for CSVPGSLYEQYF.

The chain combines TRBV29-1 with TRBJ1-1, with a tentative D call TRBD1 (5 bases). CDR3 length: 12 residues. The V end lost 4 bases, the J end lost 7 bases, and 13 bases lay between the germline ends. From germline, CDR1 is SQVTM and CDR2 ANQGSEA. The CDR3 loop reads CSVGNPGGEAFF. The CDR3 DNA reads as TGCAGCGTTGGTAACCCTGGGGGTGAAGCTTTCTTT.

The CDR3 nucleotides are TGTGCCAGCAGCGCCAGGGGAGTAGGGGGGTTAGGTGAGCAGTTCTTC. Its translation is CASSARGVGGLGEQFF. The chain joins TRBV9 to TRBJ2-1; D assignment may be TRBD1 or TRBD2 (6 bases each). The ends were cut back, 3 bases at V and 9 bases at J, with 22 bases in the middle. This CDR3 region has 16 residues. The germline gives CDR1 SGDLS, CDR2 YYNGEE.

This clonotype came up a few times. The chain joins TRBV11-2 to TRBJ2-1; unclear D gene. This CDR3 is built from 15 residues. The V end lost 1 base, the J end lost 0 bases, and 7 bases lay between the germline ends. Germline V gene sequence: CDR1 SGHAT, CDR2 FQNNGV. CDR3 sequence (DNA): TGTGCCAGCAGCTTAGTTGGGGACTCCTACAATGAGCAGTTCTTC. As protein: CASSLVGDSYNEQFF.

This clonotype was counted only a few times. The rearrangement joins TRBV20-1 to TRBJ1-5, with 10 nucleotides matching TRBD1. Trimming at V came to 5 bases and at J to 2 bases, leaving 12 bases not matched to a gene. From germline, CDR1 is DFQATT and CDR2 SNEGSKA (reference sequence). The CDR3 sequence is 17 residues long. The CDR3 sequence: CSAHTGTGVEGNQPQHF. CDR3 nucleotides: TGCAGTGCTCACACCGGGACAGGGGTCGAGGGCAATCAGCCCCAGCATTTT.

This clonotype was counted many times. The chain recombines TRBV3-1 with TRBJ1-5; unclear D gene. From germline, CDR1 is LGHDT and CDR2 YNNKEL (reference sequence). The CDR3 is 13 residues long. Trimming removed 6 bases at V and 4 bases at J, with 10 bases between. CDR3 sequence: CASSDPGNQPQHF. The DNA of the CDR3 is TGTGCCAGCAGTGACCCTGGGAATCAGCCCCAGCATTTT.

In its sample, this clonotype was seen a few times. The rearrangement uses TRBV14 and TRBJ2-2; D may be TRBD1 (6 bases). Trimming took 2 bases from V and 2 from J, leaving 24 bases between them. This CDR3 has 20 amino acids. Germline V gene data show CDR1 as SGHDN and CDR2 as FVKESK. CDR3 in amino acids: CASSQIGKDSQGFNTGELFF. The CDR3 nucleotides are TGTGCCAGCAGCCAAATCGGAAAAGACTCCCAGGGGTTTAACACCGGGGAGCTGTTTTTT.